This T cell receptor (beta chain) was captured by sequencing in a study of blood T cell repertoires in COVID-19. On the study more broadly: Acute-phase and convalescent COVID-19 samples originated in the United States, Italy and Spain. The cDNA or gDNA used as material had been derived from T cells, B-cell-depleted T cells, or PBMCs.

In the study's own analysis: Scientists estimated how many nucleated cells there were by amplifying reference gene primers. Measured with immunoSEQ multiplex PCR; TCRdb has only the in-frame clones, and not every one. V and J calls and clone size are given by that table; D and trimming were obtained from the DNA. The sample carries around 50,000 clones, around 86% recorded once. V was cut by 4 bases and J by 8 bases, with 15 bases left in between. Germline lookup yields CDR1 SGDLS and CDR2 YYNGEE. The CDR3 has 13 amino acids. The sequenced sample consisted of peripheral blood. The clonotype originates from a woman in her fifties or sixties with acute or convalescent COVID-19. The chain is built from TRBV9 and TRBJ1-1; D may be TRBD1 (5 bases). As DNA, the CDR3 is TGTGCCAGCAGCCCCATGGGGAAGGGGGAAGCTTTCTTT. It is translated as CASSPMGKGEAFF.